Included here is one T cell receptor (beta chain) sequence, with context. This clone's antigen is unknown. Base qualities are missing; no much larger clone stands one base away. The meaning of the sample's time point label: about 28 days (+/-7) after the second vaccine dose. The sample's treatment or condition label is to be understood as: meningococcal conjugate vaccine given as trial control. Vaccinee samples were obtained from the UK trials COV001 and COV002, which included a single-blind randomized controlled phase 2/3 trial of AZD1222 (ChAdOx1 nCoV-19) in healthy adults. For TCRbeta chain sequencing, PBMC samples were collected from trial participants at day 0 and at day 28 after the second dose. The data are from a study of T cell responses to AZD1222 COVID-19 vaccine (dated by TCRdb to about 2021). With regard to the full study: TCR sequencing was performed for roughly 250 trial participants, of whom about 200 were given two doses of AZD1222 and around 25 were given two doses of MenACWY control vaccine. Trial participants were enrolled into age subgroups of 18-55, 56-69 and 70-plus years, which contained around 150, 29 and 61 TCR-sequenced participants, respectively. General conclusions and limits of the study: The whole spike protein was spanned by vaccine-associated CD4 TCRs, and dominant responses were seen in regions 160-218 and 743-854. No day 14 peak-response samples were available, so repertoires were characterized only after the peak T cell response. In the small 56-69-year group, the increase in depth fell short of significance, most likely because of low power. Participants were mostly white British, with more females than males. The authors suggested clonal diversity may have been underestimated. Nearly half of unique spike-specific TCRs reportedly recognized epitopes outside regions mutated in the B.1.351 and B.1.1.7 variants. Conclusions about previously exposed vaccinees are limited, since just six AZD1222 recipients were seropositive for SARS-CoV-2 at baseline. Spike-specific TCR breadth and depth rose significantly after two AZD1222 doses compared with day 0 and with MenACWY recipients.

The germline V gene provides CDR1 KGHDR and CDR2 SFDVKD. V ends up 4 bases short and J 3 bases short, with an unmatched junction base count of 11. The CDR3 measures 19 amino acids from cysteine to phenylalanine. Kept here is only the CDR3 DNA, which spans 57 bases and is read in frame from base 1. The CDR3 regions of human TCRbeta chains were analyzed by immunosequencing. In the authors' own workflow: TCRs in the repertoires were matched against a reference library of SARS-CoV-2-specific TCRs that had been generated with the MIRA antigen-specificity platform. Breadth was defined as the fraction of unique TCRs that were SARS-CoV-2-associated, and depth was defined as the fraction of total T cells that were SARS-CoV-2-associated. Using the MIRA data, each spike-specific TCR was mapped to the spike region that the TCR reacts to and placed in a CD4 or CD8 class. Log10-transformed breadth and depth values were compared by one-way ANOVA with Sidak's multiple comparisons tests. In TCRdb, the immuneACCESS table is reduced to in-frame sequences with V and J assigned. These tables do not hold every clone; where another copy was compared, an unresolved V gene accounts for under half, and the others remain unexplained. Clone size and the V and J calls come from that table; the DNA yielded D and trimming. For this sample the table gives some 200,000 clones, of which approximately 94% were detected only once. The top ten clonotypes cover about 3.5% of the sample.

The V and J segments used are TRBV24-1 and TRBJ2-3, with TRBD2 identical over 14 junction bases. This sequence was found in an adult who received the MenACWY meningococcal vaccine as a control. The sample was peripheral blood, taken 28 days after the second dose of the MenACWY control vaccine. The DNA sequence is as follows: TGTGCCACCAGTGACCCGACTAGCGGGAGGGCCGCGGTTACAGATACGCAGTATTTT. This is translated as CATSDPTSGRAAVTDTQYF.